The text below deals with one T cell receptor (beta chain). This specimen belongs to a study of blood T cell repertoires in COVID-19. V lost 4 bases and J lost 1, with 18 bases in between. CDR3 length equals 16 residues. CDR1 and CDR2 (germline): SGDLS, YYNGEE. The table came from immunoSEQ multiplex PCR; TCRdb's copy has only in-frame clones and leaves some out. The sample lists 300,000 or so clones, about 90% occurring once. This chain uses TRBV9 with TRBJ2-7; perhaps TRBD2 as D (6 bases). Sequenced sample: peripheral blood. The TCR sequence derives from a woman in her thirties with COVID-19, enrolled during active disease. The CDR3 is CASSPYPGDSSYEQYF. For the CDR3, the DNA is TGTGCCAGCAGCCCCTATCCGGGAGATTCATCCTACGAGCAGTACTTC. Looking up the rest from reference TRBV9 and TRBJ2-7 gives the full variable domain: DSGVTQTPKHLITATGQRVTLRCSPRSGDLSVYWYQQSLDQGLQFLIQYYNGEERAKGNILERFSAQQFPDLHSELNLSSLELGDSALYFCASSPYPGDSSYEQYFGPGTRLTVT.